This T cell receptor (beta chain) was retrieved from a study of Graves' ophthalmopathy and Graves' hyperthyroidism. Researchers took RNA transcripts and amplified TCR beta CDR3 regions from them. Second-round multiplex PCR followed a first-round RT-PCR using HTBI primers. TCRdb reanalysed the multiplex PCR reads using MiXCR and keeps one entry per CDR3 protein. The table shows 200,000 to 300,000 distinct CDR3 sequences, with around 42% occurring only once. Ten or more counts support this clonotype. Germline V gene sequence: CDR1 MDHEN, CDR2 SYDVKM. The CDR3 covers 12 residues. Trimming cost V 9 bases and J 3 bases; bases outside gene matches: 3.

The chain has TRBV28 and TRBJ2-7; 9 bases are shared with TRBD2. This clonotype was sampled from an adult man with Graves' ophthalmopathy. The sequencing sample was made of peripheral blood. The CDR3: CASSSGIYEQYF. CDR3 nucleotide sequence: TGTGCCAGTTCTAGCGGGATCTACGAGCAGTACTTC.